The TCR beta chain described here comes from a study of human CD8 memory T cell subsets. Overall study findings and caveats: Going by Chao1 estimates, stem-like memory T cells seemed to be more diverse than precursor exhausted T cells. Diversity, measured as normalized Shannon-Wiener diversity, was similarly high in stem-like memory and precursor exhausted T cells. Effector memory cells did not share this.

TPEX cells, early memory CD8+ T cells with exhausted-like traits, were CCR7+ PD-1+ TIGIT+. Scientists made TCR beta libraries using UMI-labeled 5' RACE. With the 5' RACE reads reprocessed, TCRdb shows one record per CDR3 protein and no DNA. This repertoire includes fewer than 11,000 distinct CDR3 sequences. The CDR3 contains 15 residues. The germline gives CDR1 LNHDA, CDR2 SQIVND (reference sequence). Regarding this clonotype: Its antigen is as yet unknown.

Sequenced input: CD8+ T cells from PBMCs. This chain links TRBV19 with TRBJ1-1; TCRdb's D call, TRBD1, is unchecked because there is no DNA. This clonotype was sampled from a human donor in good health. The CDR3 sequence: CASSMGQGLHTEAFF.